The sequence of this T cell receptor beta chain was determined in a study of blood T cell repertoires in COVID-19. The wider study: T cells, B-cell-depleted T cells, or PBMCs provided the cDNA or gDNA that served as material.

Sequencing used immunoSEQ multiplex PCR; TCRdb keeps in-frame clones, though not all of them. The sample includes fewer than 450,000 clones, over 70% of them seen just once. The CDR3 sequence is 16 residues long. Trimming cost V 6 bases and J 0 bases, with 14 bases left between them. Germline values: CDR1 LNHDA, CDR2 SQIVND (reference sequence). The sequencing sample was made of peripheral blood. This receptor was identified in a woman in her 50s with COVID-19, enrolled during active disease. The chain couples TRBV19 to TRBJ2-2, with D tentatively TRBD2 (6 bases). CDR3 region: CASRPGLRPNTGELFF. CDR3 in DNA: TGTGCCAGTAGGCCGGGACTCAGACCGAACACCGGGGAGCTGTTTTTT.